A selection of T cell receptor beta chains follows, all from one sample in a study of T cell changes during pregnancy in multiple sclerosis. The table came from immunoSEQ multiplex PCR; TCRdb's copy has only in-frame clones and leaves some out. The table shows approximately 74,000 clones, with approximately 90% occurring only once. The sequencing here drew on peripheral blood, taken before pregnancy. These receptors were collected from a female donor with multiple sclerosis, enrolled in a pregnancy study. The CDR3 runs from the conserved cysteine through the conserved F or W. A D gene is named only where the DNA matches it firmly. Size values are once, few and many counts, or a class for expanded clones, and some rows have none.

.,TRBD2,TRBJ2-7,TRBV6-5,TGTGCCAGCAGTTATGGAACTAGCGGGTACGAGCAGTACTTC,CASSYGTSGYEQYF
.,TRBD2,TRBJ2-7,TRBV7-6,TGTGCCAGCAGCCTCGGGGCTAGCGGCCCCTACGAGCAGTACTTC,CASSLGASGPYEQYF
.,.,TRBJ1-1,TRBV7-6,TGTGCCAGCAGCTTAGATGGGGGTTGGGGGGGAACTGAAGCTTTCTTT,CASSLDGGWGGTEAFF
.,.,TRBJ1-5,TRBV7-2,TGTGCCAGCAGCTTAGAAACAGATAGCAATCAGCCCCAGCATTTT,CASSLETDSNQPQHF
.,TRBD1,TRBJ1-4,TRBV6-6,TGTGCCAGCAGCCGGGACAGCACAACTAATGAAAAACTGTTTTTT,CASSRDSTTNEKLFF
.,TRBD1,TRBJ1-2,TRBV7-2,TGTGCCAGCAGTTTCCGGGACAGGGGGAACTATGGCTACACCTTC,CASSFRDRGNYGYTF
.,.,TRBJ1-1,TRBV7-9,TGTGCCAGCAGCACCACTGGGGGCAGAGTTAACACTGAAGCTTTCTTT,CASSTTGGRVNTEAFF
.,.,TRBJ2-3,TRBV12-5,TGTGCTAGTGGTTTGGGGGTGGGAGGAACCACAGATACGCAGTATTTT,CASGLGVGGTTDTQYF
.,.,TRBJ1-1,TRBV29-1,TGCAGCGGGGGGAGGGTAAACACTGAAGCTTTCTTT,CSGGRVNTEAFF
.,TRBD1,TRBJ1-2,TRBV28,TGTGCCAGCAGTTTAAGGGACAGGGTCTCCAATGGCTACACCTTC,CASSLRDRVSNGYTF
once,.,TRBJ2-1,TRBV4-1,TGCGCCAGCAGCCCGGACTTGTTCCATGAGCAGTTCTTC,CASSPDLFHEQFF
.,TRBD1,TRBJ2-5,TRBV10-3,TGTGCCATCAGACCCCAGGGGGCCGAAGGGACCCAGTACTTC,CAIRPQGAEGTQYF
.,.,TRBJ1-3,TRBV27,TGTGCCAGCAGAAGCCTGGGGGCGCATGGAAACACCATATATTTT,CASRSLGAHGNTIYF
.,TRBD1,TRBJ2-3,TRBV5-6,TGTGCCAGCAGCCGGATCCCATCGACAGGGGGTGAATTTTCGGATACGCAGTATTTT,CASSRIPSTGGEFSDTQYF